These T cell receptor beta chains were read from a single sample in a study of T cell responses to AZD1222 COVID-19 vaccine. Only in-frame clones appear in the TCRdb table, and some are missing; sequencing was by immunoSEQ multiplex PCR. The table shows 120,000 or so clones, with over 75% occurring only once. The source was peripheral blood, collected on day 0 of AZD1222 vaccination. Receptor source: an adult in good health. Both conserved end residues are part of each CDR3. A D gene is named only where the DNA matches it firmly. Size is stated for part of the rows, as once, few or many counts, or as a class when the clone is expanded.

abundance: -
len: 16
v_gene: TRBV24-1
j_gene: TRBJ2-5
d_gene: -
CDR3nt: TGTGCCACCAGTGACCGAGGGACAGCGGGCGGGGAGACCCAGTACTTC
CDR3aa: CATSDRGTAGGETQYF

abundance: -
len: 17
v_gene: TRBV7-2
j_gene: TRBJ2-4
d_gene: -
CDR3nt: TGTGCCAGCAGCTTAGTTGGGGGGCATGGGGCCAAAAACATTCAGTACTTC
CDR3aa: CASSLVGGHGAKNIQYF

abundance: -
len: 15
v_gene: TRBV5-1
j_gene: TRBJ1-4
d_gene: -
CDR3nt: TGCGCCAGCAGCTCTCGTGGGGGATCGAATGAAAAACTGTTTTTT
CDR3aa: CASSSRGGSNEKLFF

abundance: -
len: 14
v_gene: TRBV7-2
j_gene: TRBJ1-2
d_gene: TRBD1
CDR3nt: TGTGCCAGCAGCTTGTCCGGGACAGGGACTTTGCTCACCTTC
CDR3aa: CASSLSGTGTLLTF

abundance: -
len: 14
v_gene: TRBV6-1
j_gene: TRBJ1-2
d_gene: -
CDR3nt: TGTGCCAGCAGTGAAGGGGGGGTTAACTATGGCTACACCTTC
CDR3aa: CASSEGGVNYGYTF

abundance: -
len: 13
v_gene: TRBV12-3/TRBV12-4
j_gene: TRBJ1-1
d_gene: -
CDR3nt: TGTGCCAGCAGTCTACAGGGCGGCACTGAAGCTTTCTTT
CDR3aa: CASSLQGGTEAFF

abundance: -
len: 14
v_gene: TRBV28
j_gene: TRBJ2-5
d_gene: -
CDR3nt: TGTGCCAGCAGCCCGCTTCAGGGGATGGAGACCCAGTACTTC
CDR3aa: CASSPLQGMETQYF

abundance: -
len: 13
v_gene: TRBV6-9
j_gene: TRBJ1-1
d_gene: -
CDR3nt: TGTGCCGATCAGTGGCCGATGAACACTGAAGCTTTCTTT
CDR3aa: CADQWPMNTEAFF

abundance: -
len: 15
v_gene: TRBV11-3
j_gene: TRBJ2-1
d_gene: -
CDR3nt: TGTGCCAGCAGACTTCTAGCGAACTCCTACAATGAGCAGTTCTTC
CDR3aa: CASRLLANSYNEQFF

abundance: few
len: 16
v_gene: TRBV11-3
j_gene: TRBJ2-1
d_gene: TRBD2
CDR3nt: TGTGCCAGCAGCCTCCCGGGACTAGCGGGACACAATGAGCAGTTCTTC
CDR3aa: CASSLPGLAGHNEQFF

abundance: -
len: 11
v_gene: TRBV3-1/TRBV3-2
j_gene: TRBJ2-7
d_gene: -
CDR3nt: TGTGCCAGCAGCCAAGCCTACGAGCAGTACTTC
CDR3aa: CASSQAYEQYF

abundance: -
len: 13
v_gene: TRBV4-3
j_gene: TRBJ1-1
d_gene: -
CDR3nt: TGCGCCAGCAAACACCCCATGAACACTGAAGCTTTCTTT
CDR3aa: CASKHPMNTEAFF

abundance: -
len: 17
v_gene: TRBV4-2
j_gene: TRBJ2-7
d_gene: -
CDR3nt: TGTGCCAGCAGCCAAGATTTATCGCGATGGAGCTCCTACGAGCAGTACTTC
CDR3aa: CASSQDLSRWSSYEQYF

abundance: -
len: 14
v_gene: TRBV27
j_gene: TRBJ2-7
d_gene: TRBD1
CDR3nt: TGTGCCAGCAGGGGGACAGGTGTACCCTACGAGCAGTACTTC
CDR3aa: CASRGTGVPYEQYF

abundance: -
len: 15
v_gene: TRBV9
j_gene: TRBJ2-7
d_gene: TRBD1
CDR3nt: TGTGCCAGCAGCCCGGGACAGGGGAGGGCCTACGAGCAGTACTTC
CDR3aa: CASSPGQGRAYEQYF

abundance: -
len: 16
v_gene: TRBV5-6
j_gene: TRBJ2-3
d_gene: -
CDR3nt: TGTGCCAGCAGCTTGGAACTTCAGCCGGGCACAGATACGCAGTATTTT
CDR3aa: CASSLELQPGTDTQYF

abundance: -
len: 18
v_gene: TRBV7-8
j_gene: TRBJ1-5
d_gene: TRBD1
CDR3nt: TGTGCCAGCAGCTCCCGGGACAGGGACCCTCTTAGCAATCAGCCCCAGCATTTT
CDR3aa: CASSSRDRDPLSNQPQHF

abundance: -
len: 15
v_gene: TRBV19
j_gene: TRBJ1-6
d_gene: TRBD1
CDR3nt: TGTGCCAGTAGTATTAGTGGACAGGGGAATTCACCCCTCCACTTT
CDR3aa: CASSISGQGNSPLHF

abundance: -
len: 17
v_gene: TRBV11-2
j_gene: TRBJ1-6
d_gene: -
CDR3nt: TGTGCCAGCAGCTTAGTGGGAGGGAGCTCCTATAATTCACCCCTCCACTTT
CDR3aa: CASSLVGGSSYNSPLHF

abundance: few
len: 15
v_gene: TRBV4-1
j_gene: TRBJ1-6
d_gene: -
CDR3nt: TGCGCCAGCAGATTAAGAGCGGGGCTGCGATCACCCCTCCACTTT
CDR3aa: CASRLRAGLRSPLHF

abundance: -
len: 15
v_gene: TRBV9
j_gene: TRBJ1-2
d_gene: TRBD1
CDR3nt: TGTGCCAGCAGCGCTGGACAGGGGGAGGGCTATGGCTACACCTTC
CDR3aa: CASSAGQGEGYGYTF

abundance: few
len: 15
v_gene: TRBV3-1/TRBV3-2
j_gene: TRBJ2-7
d_gene: -
CDR3nt: TGTGCCAGCAGCCAAGCGACTTGGAGTCCTCACGAGCAGTACTTC
CDR3aa: CASSQATWSPHEQYF

abundance: -
len: 14
v_gene: TRBV5-1
j_gene: TRBJ2-3
d_gene: TRBD2
CDR3nt: TGCGCCAGCAGCTTAGCGGGGGGCACAGATACGCAGTATTTT
CDR3aa: CASSLAGGTDTQYF

abundance: -
len: 15
v_gene: TRBV6-6
j_gene: TRBJ2-7
d_gene: TRBD2
CDR3nt: TGTGCCAGCAGTCCTGGGACTAGCGGGAGCTACGAGCAGTACTTC
CDR3aa: CASSPGTSGSYEQYF

abundance: -
len: 19
v_gene: TRBV10-3
j_gene: TRBJ2-3
d_gene: -
CDR3nt: TGTGCCATCAGTGAGTCGATATGGGAATATCAGGAAAAGACAGATACGCAGTATTTT
CDR3aa: CAISESIWEYQEKTDTQYF

abundance: -
len: 15
v_gene: TRBV3-1/TRBV3-2
j_gene: TRBJ2-5
d_gene: TRBD2
CDR3nt: TGTGCCAGCAGCCAAGGAGCGGGGAGACAAGAGACCCAGTACTTC
CDR3aa: CASSQGAGRQETQYF

abundance: -
len: 14
v_gene: TRBV5-5
j_gene: TRBJ2-5
d_gene: TRBD1
CDR3nt: TGTGCCAGCAGCTTGAGGGGGCTAAAAGAGACCCAGTACTTC
CDR3aa: CASSLRGLKETQYF

abundance: -
len: 11
v_gene: TRBV5-1
j_gene: TRBJ2-2
d_gene: -
CDR3nt: TGCGCCAGCAGCTTCCCCGGGGAGCTGTTTTTT
CDR3aa: CASSFPGELFF

abundance: -
len: 16
v_gene: TRBV4-2
j_gene: TRBJ2-7
d_gene: TRBD1
CDR3nt: TGTGCCAGCAGACCCCAGGAGGGACAGGGGCCCGGCGAGCAGTACTTC
CDR3aa: CASRPQEGQGPGEQYF

abundance: -
len: 16
v_gene: TRBV7-6
j_gene: TRBJ2-7
d_gene: TRBD2
CDR3nt: TGTGCCAGCAGCTTGGAACTAGCGGGAGTCGGATACGAGCAGTACTTC
CDR3aa: CASSLELAGVGYEQYF

abundance: -
len: 14
v_gene: TRBV18
j_gene: TRBJ1-3
d_gene: -
CDR3nt: TGTGCCAGCTCACGGGGCCGCTCTGGAAACACCATATATTTT
CDR3aa: CASSRGRSGNTIYF

abundance: few
len: 13
v_gene: TRBV30
j_gene: TRBJ1-2
d_gene: -
CDR3nt: TGTGCCTGGAGTGTGTCACAGGGCCATGGCTACACCTTC
CDR3aa: CAWSVSQGHGYTF

abundance: -
len: 13
v_gene: TRBV28
j_gene: TRBJ2-7
d_gene: -
CDR3nt: TGTGCCAGCAGTTCCCTCTTAGTCTACGAGCAGTACTTC
CDR3aa: CASSSLLVYEQYF

abundance: -
len: 13
v_gene: TRBV30
j_gene: TRBJ2-4
d_gene: TRBD1
CDR3nt: TGTGCCTGGAGTAAGACAGGGGTGAACATTCAGTACTTC
CDR3aa: CAWSKTGVNIQYF

abundance: -
len: 13
v_gene: TRBV4-2
j_gene: TRBJ2-5
d_gene: -
CDR3nt: TGTGCCAGCAGCCAAGTTGGGTTGGAGACCCAGTACTTC
CDR3aa: CASSQVGLETQYF

abundance: -
len: 13
v_gene: TRBV2
j_gene: TRBJ1-1
d_gene: -
CDR3nt: TGTGCCAGCAGTGAAAGACAGGTCACTGAAGCTTTCTTT
CDR3aa: CASSERQVTEAFF

abundance: -
len: 13
v_gene: TRBV19
j_gene: TRBJ2-3
d_gene: -
CDR3nt: TGTGCCAGTATGGTACCCCACTCAGATACGCAGTATTTT
CDR3aa: CASMVPHSDTQYF

abundance: few
len: 15
v_gene: TRBV7-9
j_gene: TRBJ1-2
d_gene: -
CDR3nt: TGTGCCAGCAGCCCCCAAGCGGAGGGTTCCTATGGCTACACCTTC
CDR3aa: CASSPQAEGSYGYTF

abundance: -
len: 15
v_gene: TRBV14
j_gene: TRBJ1-1
d_gene: -
CDR3nt: TGTGCCAGCAGCCAAGCGGGCGCCTTGAACACTGAAGCTTTCTTT
CDR3aa: CASSQAGALNTEAFF

abundance: -
len: 13
v_gene: TRBV3-1/TRBV3-2
j_gene: TRBJ1-1
d_gene: TRBD1
CDR3nt: TGTGCCAGCAGCGGACAGGAATACACTGAAGCTTTCTTT
CDR3aa: CASSGQEYTEAFF

abundance: -
len: 15
v_gene: TRBV4-1
j_gene: TRBJ1-2
d_gene: -
CDR3nt: TGCGCCAGCAGCCAAGATAAGGAATGGTCCGGGGGCTACACCTTC
CDR3aa: CASSQDKEWSGGYTF

abundance: -
len: 11
v_gene: TRBV6-5
j_gene: TRBJ1-6
d_gene: -
CDR3nt: TGTGCCAGCACCCAACTTTCACCCCTCCACTTT
CDR3aa: CASTQLSPLHF

abundance: -
len: 15
v_gene: TRBV3-1/TRBV3-2
j_gene: TRBJ2-7
d_gene: TRBD2
CDR3nt: TGTGCCAGCAGCCTAAGGACTAGCGGACCCTACGAGCAGTACTTC
CDR3aa: CASSLRTSGPYEQYF

abundance: -
len: 9
v_gene: TRBV24-1
j_gene: TRBJ2-2
d_gene: -
CDR3nt: TGTGCCGGCACCGGGGAGCTGTTTTTT
CDR3aa: CAGTGELFF

abundance: once
len: 14
v_gene: TRBV19
j_gene: TRBJ1-6
d_gene: TRBD1
CDR3nt: TGTGCCAGTAGTACCCAAGACAGGGTATCACCCCTCCACTTT
CDR3aa: CASSTQDRVSPLHF

abundance: -
len: 15
v_gene: TRBV7-2
j_gene: TRBJ1-1
d_gene: TRBD1
CDR3nt: TGTGCCAGCTCGCGGGACAGAAGAATGGACACTGAAGCTTTCTTT
CDR3aa: CASSRDRRMDTEAFF

abundance: -
len: 13
v_gene: TRBV4-3
j_gene: TRBJ2-2
d_gene: -
CDR3nt: TGCGCCAGCAGCCAAGAACACCCCGGGGAGCTGTTTTTT
CDR3aa: CASSQEHPGELFF

abundance: -
len: 15
v_gene: TRBV4-1
j_gene: TRBJ2-7
d_gene: -
CDR3nt: TGCGCCAGCAGCCAAGATCCAGGGGACTTCTACGAGCAGTACTTC
CDR3aa: CASSQDPGDFYEQYF

abundance: once
len: 14
v_gene: TRBV7-9
j_gene: TRBJ1-5
d_gene: -
CDR3nt: TGTGCTAGCAGCTTAGACCGGAGCAAACAGCCCCAGCATTTT
CDR3aa: CASSLDRSKQPQHF

abundance: -
len: 18
v_gene: TRBV19
j_gene: TRBJ1-5
d_gene: TRBD1
CDR3nt: TGTGCCAGTAGCGCCCGAGGGGCAGGGGGGAATAGCAATCAGCCCCAGCATTTT
CDR3aa: CASSARGAGGNSNQPQHF

abundance: -
len: 17
v_gene: TRBV29-1
j_gene: TRBJ2-3
d_gene: TRBD2
CDR3nt: TGCAGCGTTGAATCCTGGGATAGCGGGGTTGCGACAGATACGCAGTATTTT
CDR3aa: CSVESWDSGVATDTQYF

abundance: few
len: 15
v_gene: TRBV10-3
j_gene: TRBJ1-4
d_gene: -
CDR3nt: TGTGCCATCAGTGACCCCGGGGGTTCGAGTGAAAAACTGTTTTTT
CDR3aa: CAISDPGGSSEKLFF